This record covers a single T cell receptor (beta chain). The sample comes from a study of blood T cell repertoires in COVID-19. In the study overall: The origin of the acute and convalescent COVID-19 samples was the United States, Italy and Spain.

Seattle patients were enrolled during active infection and followed longitudinally. V dropped 7 bases and J dropped 0 bases, with 10 bases sitting between them. CDR3 length: 13 residues. Looked up from germline, CDR1 is ENHRY and CDR2 is SYGVKD. Libraries were prepared by immunoSEQ multiplex PCR; TCRdb keeps only in-frame clonotypes and omits some of them. The sample lists almost 400,000 clones; 70% to 90% were seen once. Source material: peripheral blood. This clonotype was sampled from a woman aged 55-69 years with COVID-19, enrolled during active disease. The rearrangement uses TRBV10-3 and TRBJ2-7; tentatively, D is TRBD1 (6 bases). CDR3 residues: CAINPTGSYEQYF. In nucleotides, the CDR3 is TGTGCCATCAACCCGACAGGCTCCTACGAGCAGTACTTC.